This T cell receptor (beta chain) stems from a study of metastatic and nonmetastatic thyroid tumors. Study-level information: Comparison of repertoires was carried out across blood and tumor or nodule tissue from malignant and benign thyroid patients.

No patient received treatment before thyroid surgery. TCRdb reanalyzed the PCR reads via MiXCR. This table holds around 19,000 clones, around a third found once. The material sequenced was blood. This TCR was sampled from a female donor with papillary thyroid cancer or a benign thyroid nodule (not recorded which). Some clones in this sample may be carry-over from other donors' samples.

The CDR3 DNA sequence: TGTGCCAGCTCAACTTACGCCGGTGGAACCTACGAGCAGTACTTC. This gives the protein CASSTYAGGTYEQYF. The chain uses TRBV18 and TRBJ2-7; D gene unclear. V lost 5 bases and J 2 bases, leaving 16 bases between the germline ends. Germline V gene lookup returns CDR1 KGHSH and CDR2 LQKENI. CDR3 length equals 15 residues.